The 19 T cell receptor beta chains given below trace back to one sample, sequenced in a study of blood T cell repertoires in COVID-19. Generated by immunoSEQ multiplex PCR, the TCRdb table keeps only in-frame clones and is missing some. Of 120,000 or so clones detected, about 82% appear once; the ten largest clones hold roughly 17%. Sequenced input: peripheral blood. The receptor source for this set is a man aged 55 to 69 with active or convalescent COVID-19.

V usage is TRBV19 and J usage is TRBJ1-1; 7 bases line up with TRBD1. Germline CDR1 reads LNHDA; CDR2 reads SQIVND (reference sequence). The CDR3 is 15 residues long. V was pared by 6 bases and J by 0 bases, with 7 bases of the junction left unmatched. The CDR3 sequence is CASRSGQFVNTEAFF. The CDR3 DNA follows: TGTGCCAGTAGGTCGGGACAGTTTGTGAACACTGAAGCTTTCTTT. The full variable domain, in which reference TRBV19 and TRBJ1-1 provide the parts outside the CDR3, is DGGITQSPKYLFRKEGQNVTLSCEQNLNHDAMYWYRQDPGQGLRLIYYSQIVNDFQKGDIAEGYSVSREKKESFPLTVTSAQKNPTAFYLCASRSGQFVNTEAFFGQGTRLTVV.

J is TRBJ2-7 and V is TRBV6-2 or TRBV6-3; D gene unclear. The CDR3 extends over 11 amino acids. The V gene's germline CDR1 is MNHEY and CDR2 SVGEGT. V lost 4 bases to trimming and J lost 5 bases, with 6 bases between them. The CDR3 region has the DNA TGTGCCAGCAGTTTGAGTCACGAGCAGTACTTC. Translating it yields CASSLSHEQYF.

The chain uses TRBV9 and TRBJ2-1; 15 bases fit TRBD2. CDR1 is SGDLS, CDR2 YYNGEE, per germline. The CDR3 contains 20 residues. Unmatched junction bases numbered 11, after V lost 4 bases and J lost 0 bases. CDR3 in amino acids: CASSLGLAGGPYSSYNEQFF. CDR3 in DNA: TGTGCCAGCAGCCTTGGACTAGCGGGAGGGCCCTATAGCTCCTACAATGAGCAGTTCTTC.

Comments on this clone: Germline and junction disagree at one end, which may indicate a read error. This sequence joins TRBV7-3 and TRBJ2-5; D is perhaps TRBD1 (6 bases). Germline V lookup: CDR1 SGHTA, CDR2 FQGTGA. The CDR3 length is 13 residues. The CDR3 DNA follows: TGTGCCAGCAGCTCACAGGGACAAGGGACCCAGTACTTC. It codes for CASSSQGQGTQYF.

The V gene is TRBV28, the J gene TRBJ1-6; 11 bases align to TRBD1. This CDR3 has 16 residues. Germline trimming cut 5 bases from V and 8 bases from J; bases unmatched to any gene: 8. Germline V gene data show CDR1 as MDHEN and CDR2 as SYDVKM. The DNA of the CDR3 is TGTGCCAGCAGTCGAATGGGGACAGGGGGGGATTCACCCCTCCACTTT. As protein: CASSRMGTGGDSPLHF.

This rearrangement joins TRBV5-4 to TRBJ2-1; 8 bases are a match to TRBD2. The CDR3 contains 16 residues. Germline V lookup: CDR1 SGHNT, CDR2 YYREEE (reference sequence). V shed 4 bases, J shed 9 bases, and the junction held 15 bases outside the gene matches. The CDR3: CASSLGGASGRAEQFF. The CDR3 coding sequence is TGTGCCAGCAGCCTGGGGGGGGCTAGCGGGCGGGCTGAGCAGTTCTTC.

This clone was seen only a few times. V gene TRBV4-3 combines with J gene TRBJ2-1, with 8 bases fitting TRBD2. The CDR3 contains 16 residues. In germline, CDR1 is LGHNA, CDR2 YSLEER. The V segment lost 0 bases and the J segment 6 bases; nucleotides outside the gene matches: 7. CDR3 residues: CASSQERASGPNEQFF. Here the CDR3 DNA reads TGCGCCAGCAGCCAAGAGAGGGCTAGCGGGCCCAATGAGCAGTTCTTC.

The chain is built from TRBV19 and TRBJ1-5, with 8 bases lining up with TRBD1. The CDR3 is 13 amino acids. V shed 8 bases and J 5 bases; nucleotides not matched to a gene: 5. Germline-derived CDR1 and CDR2 are LNHDA and SQIVND (reference sequence). The CDR3 bases are TGTGCCAGTCGTCTACAGGGGGATCAGCCCCAGCATTTT. Its translation: CASRLQGDQPQHF. The full variable domain, completed using reference TRBV19 and TRBJ1-5, is DGGITQSPKYLFRKEGQNVTLSCEQNLNHDAMYWYRQDPGQGLRLIYYSQIVNDFQKGDIAEGYSVSREKKESFPLTVTSAQKNPTAFYLCASRLQGDQPQHFGDGTRLSIL.

The V call is TRBV18, the J call TRBJ2-7; the D is unclear. V dropped 2 bases and J dropped 0 bases, with 8 bases sitting between them. The CDR3 runs to 14 residues. Per germline, CDR1 KGHSH and CDR2 LQKENI. CDR3 DNA: TGTGCCAGCTCACCAGGTGCTAGCTCCTACGAGCAGTACTTC. This translates into CASSPGASSYEQYF.

The V gene is TRBV5-5, the J gene TRBJ1-1; TRBD1 matches at 9 bases. The V and J ends lost 1 base and 6 bases, in that order; junction bases with no gene match: 16. The CDR3 runs 18 residues. Germline V lookup: CDR1 SGHKS, CDR2 YYEKEE (reference sequence). The CDR3 sequence is CASSLLPGQGTLGAEAFF. The CDR3 DNA reads as TGTGCCAGCAGCTTGTTACCGGGACAGGGAACCCTTGGCGCTGAAGCTTTCTTT.

V gene TRBV6-2 or TRBV6-3 combines with J gene TRBJ2-7, with TRBD1 matching 8 bases. This CDR3 comprises 13 residues. The J segment lost 4 bases and the V segment lost 2 bases, leaving 1 base of the junction unmatched. CDR1 MNHEY and CDR2 SVGEGT come from the germline V gene. The CDR3 sequence is CASSYNRGYEQYF. The CDR3 DNA sequence: TGTGCCAGCAGTTACAACAGGGGGTACGAGCAGTACTTC.

Only one count was recorded for this clone. The rearrangement joins TRBV6-5 to TRBJ1-2; TRBD1 matches 7 bases. This CDR3 contains 14 residues. Germline lookup yields CDR1 MNHEY and CDR2 SVGAGI. Unmatched junction bases numbered 2, after V lost 0 bases and J lost 4 bases. CDR3 bases: TGTGCCAGCAGTTACTCGACAGGGACCTATGGCTACACCTTC. It encodes CASSYSTGTYGYTF.

This clone is categorized as medium-sized. The rearrangement joins TRBV30 to TRBJ2-1, with TRBD2 matching over 7 bases. From germline, CDR1 is GTSNPN and CDR2 SVGIG (reference sequence). Losses at the gene ends were 7 bases for V and 10 bases for J; bases not matched to a gene: 4. This CDR3 comprises 10 residues. Written as DNA, the CDR3 is TGTGCCTCCGACGGGGGGGAGCAGTTCTTC. Translating gives CASDGGEQFF.

The chain combines TRBV5-1 with TRBJ2-5; 9 nucleotides line up with TRBD1. V shed 4 bases, J shed 5 bases, and the junction held 6 bases outside the gene matches. The length of the CDR3 is 14 residues. CDR1 SGHRS and CDR2 YFSETQ come from the germline V gene. The CDR3 DNA sequence: TGCGCCAGCAGCAAACAGGGGGCGCGGGAGACCCAGTACTTC. It encodes CASSKQGARETQYF.

This sequence joins TRBV4-1 and TRBJ1-2, with a tentative D call TRBD1 (5 bases). This CDR3 is built from 14 residues. Between the trimmed V and J ends, which lost 4 bases and 5 bases, there was a span of 14 bases. Germline-derived CDR1 and CDR2 are MGHRA and YSYEKL. The CDR3 region has the DNA TGCGCCAGCAGCCGATCCCGGGACTTTTATGGCTACACCTTC. This translates into CASSRSRDFYGYTF.

The chain has TRBV7-2 and TRBJ2-2; TRBD2 might be the D (5 bases). Per germline, CDR1 SGHTA and CDR2 FQGNSA. The CDR3 length is 17 residues. Trimming pared 1 base from V and 4 bases from J, leaving 16 bases between. The CDR3 loop reads CASSLGWAVRGTGELFF. As DNA, the CDR3 is TGTGCCAGCAGCTTAGGCTGGGCAGTACGGGGCACCGGGGAGCTGTTTTTT.

The chain combines TRBV28 with TRBJ1-2; D ambiguous. Germline lookup yields CDR1 MDHEN and CDR2 SYDVKM. Deletions cut 7 bases from V and 2 bases from J, with 17 bases between. The CDR3 contains 15 residues. This CDR3 is CASNGAVAYNYGYTF. CDR3 coding DNA: TGTGCCAGCAATGGAGCGGTCGCTTACAACTATGGCTACACCTTC.

The gene calls are TRBV5-1 and TRBJ2-7, with D perhaps matching TRBD2 (5 bases). The germline CDR1 and CDR2 sequences are SGHRS and YFSETQ. CDR3 length: 13 residues. Trimming took off 1 base at V and 9 bases at J, with 14 bases between the two ends. The CDR3 region is CASSLTEGIGQYF. For the CDR3, the DNA is TGCGCCAGCAGCTTGACCGAGGGAATAGGGCAGTACTTC.

V and J are TRBV5-6 and TRBJ2-5; possibly TRBD2 for D (5 bases). The V end was cut by 3 bases, the J end by 2 bases, with 20 bases between. Germline V gene sequence: CDR1 SGHDT, CDR2 YYEEEE. The CDR3 consists of 17 residues. CDR3 region: CASSSLLGSQVQETQYF. CDR3 bases: TGTGCCAGCAGCTCTCTCCTAGGGAGCCAAGTTCAAGAGACCCAGTACTTC.